One sample yielded the 22 T cell receptor beta chains listed below, sequenced in a study of cytomegalovirus exposure and HLA in healthy donors. 13 Jbeta primers and 60 Vbeta primers were used for the PCR. Assay: immunoSEQ multiplex PCR; the TCRdb copy retains only in-frame clones and omits some. Of more than 80,000 clones detected, around nine tenths appear once; the ten largest clones hold about a tenth. The sequencing sample was made of PBMCs. Receptors were obtained from a man aged 30-40 years in good health and CMV-seropositive.

This chain uses TRBV5-1 with TRBJ2-7; D gene ambiguous. The germline V gene has CDR1 SGHRS and CDR2 YFSETQ. V was pared by 0 bases and J by 3 bases, with 10 bases between. The CDR3 runs to 14 residues. CDR3 amino acids: CASSLAPSSYEQYF. Here the CDR3 DNA reads TGCGCCAGCAGCTTGGCCCCATCTAGCTACGAGCAGTACTTC.

The genes are TRBV19 and TRBJ1-2, with D possibly being TRBD1 (6 bases). Germline V gene data show CDR1 as LNHDA and CDR2 as SQIVND (reference sequence). V lost 3 bases to trimming and J lost 0 bases, with 11 bases between them. CDR3 length equals 15 residues. The CDR3: CASSMATGTNYGYTF. DNA of the CDR3: TGTGCCAGTAGTATGGCCACAGGGACTAACTATGGCTACACCTTC.

The V gene is TRBV7-2, the J gene TRBJ2-5; 7 nucleotides align to TRBD2. J gave up 2 bases and V 0 bases, and 6 bases lay outside the gene matches. Looked up from germline, CDR1 is SGHTA and CDR2 is FQGNSA. CDR3 length: 16 residues. In nucleotides, the CDR3 is TGTGCCAGCAGCTTAGCGGGAGGGCCGGCTCAAGAGACCCAGTACTTC. Protein sequence: CASSLAGGPAQETQYF.

The chain carries TRBV5-1 and TRBJ1-4; 8 bases fit TRBD1. The trim removed 0 bases at V and 7 bases at J, leaving 5 bases unmatched. This CDR3 spans 15 amino acids. From germline, CDR1 is SGHRS and CDR2 YFSETQ. The CDR3 DNA follows: TGCGCCAGCAGCTTGGCTCAGGGGGCAGGTGAAAAACTGTTTTTT. Translation gives CASSLAQGAGEKLFF.

V usage is TRBV27 and J usage is TRBJ2-7, with D perhaps matching TRBD2 (5 bases). The CDR3 contains 12 residues. The V gene lost 3 bases and the J gene lost 7 bases, with 10 bases spanning the gap. The germline V gene encodes CDR1 MNHEY and CDR2 SMNVEV (reference sequence). In DNA form, the CDR3 reads TGTGCCAGCAGTTTTATACGGGGAGAGCAGTACTTC. Its protein product is CASSFIRGEQYF.

This clone showed up just a few times. This chain connects TRBV7-8 to TRBJ2-5; 8 bases are shared with TRBD1. J gave up 2 bases and V 5 bases, and 10 bases lay outside the gene matches. Germline values: CDR1 SGHVS, CDR2 FQNEAQ. This CDR3 region has 16 residues. The CDR3 protein is CASSILDRVVQETQYF. CDR3 coding DNA: TGTGCCAGCAGCATCTTGGACAGGGTTGTTCAAGAGACCCAGTACTTC.

The J gene is TRBJ1-1, the V gene TRBV6-1, with D hard to call. Germline V gene sequence: CDR1 MNHNS, CDR2 SASEGT. Trimming removed 8 bases at V and 1 base at J, with 14 bases between. The CDR3 spans 14 residues. The CDR3 protein is CASRLSVGNTEAFF. The CDR3, as DNA: TGTGCCAGCCGTCTGTCGGTCGGGAACACTGAAGCTTTCTTT.

Comments on this clone: Other DNA sequences in the sample encode the same CDR3. V is TRBV28 and J is TRBJ1-1, with D possibly TRBD1 on 6 matching bases. V was cut by 3 bases and J by 1 base, with 6 bases left in between. Per germline, CDR1 MDHEN and CDR2 SYDVKM. This CDR3 is built from 13 residues. The CDR3 coding sequence is TGTGCCAGCAGTTTGACAGGGAACACTGAAGCTTTCTTT. Translated: CASSLTGNTEAFF.

This clone was observed a few times. The chain carries TRBV30 and TRBJ2-7; maybe TRBD1 (6 bases). The germline V gene has CDR1 GTSNPN and CDR2 SVGIG (reference sequence). The CDR3 sequence is 13 residues long. V was trimmed by 0 bases and J by 5 bases, leaving 11 bases between them. The CDR3 is CAWSVGAGHEQYF. CDR3 in DNA: TGTGCCTGGAGTGTGGGGGCGGGCCACGAGCAGTACTTC.

The V gene is TRBV18, the J gene TRBJ1-5, with a tentative D call TRBD1 (6 bases). The CDR3 extends over 14 amino acids. Looked up from germline, CDR1 is KGHSH and CDR2 is LQKENI. The ends were cut back, 0 bases at V and 5 bases at J, with 8 bases in the middle. The CDR3, as DNA: TGTGCCAGCTCACCACCGGACAGATATCAGCCCCAGCATTTT. Protein product: CASSPPDRYQPQHF.

The V call is TRBV18, the J call TRBJ1-2, with 8 nucleotides matching TRBD1. In germline, CDR1 is KGHSH, CDR2 LQKENI. This CDR3 has 13 residues. V shed 8 bases, J shed 7 bases, and the junction held 9 bases outside the gene matches. The CDR3 protein is CASTNRTGRGYTF. CDR3 DNA: TGTGCCAGCACGAACCGGACAGGGCGTGGCTACACCTTC.

The chain is built from TRBV6-1 and TRBJ1-2, with D perhaps matching TRBD1 (5 bases). V was trimmed by 4 bases and J by 1 base, leaving 13 bases between them. Germline V lookup: CDR1 MNHNS, CDR2 SASEGT. This CDR3 contains 15 residues. CDR3: CASSGRVTLNYGYTF. For the CDR3, the DNA is TGTGCCAGCAGTGGCAGGGTTACACTTAACTATGGCTACACCTTC.

The rearrangement links TRBV5-1 to TRBJ1-2; 8 positions agree with TRBD1. After removal of 1 base from V and 7 bases from J, the junction contained 15 bases not matched to a gene. There are 17 residues in the CDR3. Germline V lookup: CDR1 SGHRS, CDR2 YFSETQ. CDR3 sequence: CASSLFGQGRDYGGYTF. In nucleotides, the CDR3 is TGCGCCAGCAGCTTGTTCGGACAGGGAAGGGACTATGGTGGCTACACCTTC.

The chain's CDR3 is CAISDQLAGGGPYEQYF. In nucleotides, the CDR3 is TGTGCCATCAGTGATCAACTAGCGGGAGGAGGCCCCTACGAGCAGTACTTC. The chain is built from TRBV10-3 and TRBJ2-7, with TRBD2 matching 12 bases. The CDR3 is made up of 17 amino acids. The trim removed 3 bases at V and 2 bases at J, leaving 8 bases unmatched. Germline-derived CDR1 and CDR2 are ENHRY and SYGVKD.

Points on this clone: This sample also contains other DNA sequences that code for the same CDR3. V and J are TRBV7-9 and TRBJ1-5; a weak D match, TRBD1 (5 bases). The CDR3 runs 14 residues. The V end was cut by 1 base, the J end by 4 bases, with 8 bases between. CDR1 and CDR2 (germline): SEHNR, FQNEAQ (reference sequence). CDR3 in amino acids: CASSLGGGNQPQHF. DNA of the CDR3: TGTGCCAGCAGCTTAGGTGGGGGGAATCAGCCCCAGCATTTT.

This chain links TRBV5-4 with TRBJ1-1; the match to TRBD1 covers 9 bases. The V and J ends lost 0 bases and 4 bases, in that order; junction bases with no gene match: 7. Germline V lookup: CDR1 SGHNT, CDR2 YYREEE (reference sequence). The CDR3 consists of 16 residues. DNA of the CDR3: TGTGCCAGCAGCTTGGTACAGGGGGCTGGAGGCACTGAAGCTTTCTTT. Protein product: CASSLVQGAGGTEAFF.

V and J are TRBV5-1 and TRBJ1-1; maybe TRBD1 (5 bases). The V end lost 5 bases, the J end lost 4 bases, and 15 bases lay between the germline ends. Germline assignment: CDR1 SGHRS and CDR2 YFSETQ. This CDR3 region has 14 residues. The CDR3 loop reads CASRLPGRGTEAFF. Written as DNA, the CDR3 is TGCGCCAGCAGGTTACCAGGGAGGGGCACTGAAGCTTTCTTT.

This clone was recorded once. The rearrangement joins TRBV19 to TRBJ1-5, with 8 bases aligning to TRBD1. Germline-derived CDR1 and CDR2 are LNHDA and SQIVND (reference sequence). The CDR3 contains 14 residues. Trimming cost V 6 bases and J 6 bases; bases outside gene matches: 7. The CDR3 region is CASRGQGAAQPQHF. The CDR3 nucleotides read TGTGCCAGTAGGGGTCAGGGGGCAGCTCAGCCCCAGCATTTT. The full variable domain, in which reference TRBV19 and TRBJ1-5 provide the parts outside the CDR3, is DGGITQSPKYLFRKEGQNVTLSCEQNLNHDAMYWYRQDPGQGLRLIYYSQIVNDFQKGDIAEGYSVSREKKESFPLTVTSAQKNPTAFYLCASRGQGAAQPQHFGDGTRLSIL.

The chain joins TRBV12-5 to TRBJ1-5; a possible D gene is TRBD1 (6 bases). V was trimmed by 10 bases and J by 0 bases, leaving 13 bases between them. Germline values: CDR1 LGHNT, CDR2 FRNRAP. The CDR3 loop spans 14 amino acids. This chain's CDR3 is CATPGDNSNQPQHF. The DNA for the CDR3 is TGTGCTACACCAGGGGATAATAGCAATCAGCCCCAGCATTTT.

The chain couples TRBV10-1 to TRBJ1-4, with D perhaps TRBD1 (5 bases). CDR1 and CDR2 (germline): WNHNN, SYGVQD (reference sequence). CDR3 length equals 13 residues. The V gene lost 5 bases and the J gene lost 8 bases, with 12 bases spanning the gap. For the CDR3, the DNA is TGCGCCAGCAGTCTGGGGCTGGGCGAAAAACTGTTTTTT. Encoded protein: CASSLGLGEKLFF.

This chain uses TRBV18 with TRBJ2-7, with 7 bases matching TRBD2. Germline V lookup: CDR1 KGHSH, CDR2 LQKENI. The trim removed 3 bases at V and 2 bases at J, leaving 10 bases unmatched. This CDR3 has 16 residues. This CDR3 is CASSPGEGLATYEQYF. CDR3 nucleotide sequence: TGTGCCAGCTCACCGGGGGAGGGACTGGCTACCTACGAGCAGTACTTC. The full variable domain, rest sourced from reference TRBV18 and TRBJ2-7, is NAGVMQNPRHLVRRRGQEARLRCSPMKGHSHVYWYRQLPEEGLKFMVYLQKENIIDESGMPKERFSAEFPKEGPSILRIQQVVRGDSAAYFCASSPGEGLATYEQYFGPGTRLTVT.

This clone occurred once. The chain recombines TRBV2 with TRBJ1-4; TRBD1 aligns across 10 bases. CDR1 and CDR2 from the germline V gene are SNHLY and FYNNEI. V trimming: 3 bases; J trimming: 7 bases; junction bases outside the gene matches: 5. The CDR3 is 15 residues long. The CDR3 bases are TGTGCCAGCAGTGAGAGAGACAGGGGGCGTGAAAAACTGTTTTTT. This sequence encodes CASSERDRGREKLFF.